This TCR beta chain was documented in a study of T cells in Graves' hyperthyroidism and ophthalmopathy. Study details: At initial diagnosis, before any treatment had begun, peripheral blood was obtained.

This clonotype was found a few times. Its specificity is unknown. RNA transcripts gave rise to amplified TCR beta CDR3 regions. When the TCR CDR3 underwent first-round RT-PCR, the HTBI primer set was used. A single record per CDR3 protein comes from TCRdb applying MiXCR to the multiplex PCR reads. The sample shows 200,000 to 250,000 distinct CDR3 sequences, approximately 24% of them seen only once. Overall study results and limits: The majority of expanded thyroid clonotypes above 0.001 also appeared in blood. In the analysis, a 13 V-J model separated ophthalmopathy from stable hyperthyroidism.

The clonotype was recovered from a woman aged 40 to 55 with Graves' ophthalmopathy. Sequencing input: blood.

The CDR3 here is CASSFGVGLVPGELFF. The CDR3 DNA follows: TGTGCCAGCAGTTTTGGAGTCGGGCTAGTCCCCGGGGAGCTGTTTTTT. The chain joins TRBV12-3 or TRBV12-4 to TRBJ2-2; D remains unclear. With 3 bases removed from V and 6 bases from J, the gap between germline ends came to 17 bases. This CDR3 is 16 amino acids long.